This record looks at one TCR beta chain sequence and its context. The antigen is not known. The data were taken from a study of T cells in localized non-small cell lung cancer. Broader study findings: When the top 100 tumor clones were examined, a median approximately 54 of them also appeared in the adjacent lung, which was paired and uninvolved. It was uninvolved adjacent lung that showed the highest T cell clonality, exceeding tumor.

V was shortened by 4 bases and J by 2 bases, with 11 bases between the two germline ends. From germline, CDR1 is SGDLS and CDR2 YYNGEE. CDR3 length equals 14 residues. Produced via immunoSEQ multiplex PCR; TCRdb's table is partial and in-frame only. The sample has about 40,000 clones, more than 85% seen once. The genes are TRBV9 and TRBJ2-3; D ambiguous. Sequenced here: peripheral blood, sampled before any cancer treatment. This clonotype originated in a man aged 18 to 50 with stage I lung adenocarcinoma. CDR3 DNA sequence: TGTGCCAGCAGCTTAGGGCAGGTCACAGATACGCAGTATTTT. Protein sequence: CASSLGQVTDTQYF.